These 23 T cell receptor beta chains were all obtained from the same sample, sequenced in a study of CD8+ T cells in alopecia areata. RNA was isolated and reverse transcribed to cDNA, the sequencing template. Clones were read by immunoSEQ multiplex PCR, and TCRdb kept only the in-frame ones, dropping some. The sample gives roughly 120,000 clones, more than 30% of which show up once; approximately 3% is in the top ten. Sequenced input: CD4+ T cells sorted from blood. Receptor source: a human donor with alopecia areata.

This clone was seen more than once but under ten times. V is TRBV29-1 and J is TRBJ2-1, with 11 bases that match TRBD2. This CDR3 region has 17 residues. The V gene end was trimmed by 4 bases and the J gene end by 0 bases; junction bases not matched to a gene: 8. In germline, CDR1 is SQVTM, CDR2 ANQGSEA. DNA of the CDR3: TGCAGCGTTGGGCTAGCGGGGGGCATAAGCTCCTACAATGAGCAGTTCTTC. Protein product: CSVGLAGGISSYNEQFF.

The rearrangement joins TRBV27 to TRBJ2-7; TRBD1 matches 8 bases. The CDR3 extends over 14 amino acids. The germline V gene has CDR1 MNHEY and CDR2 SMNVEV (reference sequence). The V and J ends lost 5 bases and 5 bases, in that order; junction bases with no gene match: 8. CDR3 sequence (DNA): TGTGCCAGCAGTCCCCCGGGACAGGTACACGAGCAGTACTTC. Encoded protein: CASSPPGQVHEQYF.

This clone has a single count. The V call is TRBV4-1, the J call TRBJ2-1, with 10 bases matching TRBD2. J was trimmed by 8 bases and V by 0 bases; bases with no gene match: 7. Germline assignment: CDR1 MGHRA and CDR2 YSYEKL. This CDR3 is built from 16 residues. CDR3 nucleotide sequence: TGCGCCAGCAGCCAAGATGGCCTAGCGGGAGTCGATGAGCAGTTCTTC. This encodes CASSQDGLAGVDEQFF.

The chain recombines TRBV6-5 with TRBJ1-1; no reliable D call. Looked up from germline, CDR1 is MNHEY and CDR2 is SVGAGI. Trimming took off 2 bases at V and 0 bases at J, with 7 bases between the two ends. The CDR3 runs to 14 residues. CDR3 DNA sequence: TGTGCCAGCAGTTACAGGGATGTGAACACTGAAGCTTTCTTT. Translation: CASSYRDVNTEAFF.

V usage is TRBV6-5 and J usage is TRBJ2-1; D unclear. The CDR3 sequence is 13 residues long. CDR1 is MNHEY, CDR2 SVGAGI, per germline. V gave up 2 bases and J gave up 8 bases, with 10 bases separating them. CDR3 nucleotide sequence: TGTGCCAGCAGTTACCTTCCGGGCTATGAGCAGTTCTTC. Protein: CASSYLPGYEQFF.

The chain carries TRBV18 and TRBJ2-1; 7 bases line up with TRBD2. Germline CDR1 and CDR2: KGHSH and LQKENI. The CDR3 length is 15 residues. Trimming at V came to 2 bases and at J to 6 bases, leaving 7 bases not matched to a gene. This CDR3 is CASSPIGEGSNEQFF. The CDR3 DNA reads TGTGCCAGCTCACCAATAGGGGAGGGGAGCAATGAGCAGTTCTTC. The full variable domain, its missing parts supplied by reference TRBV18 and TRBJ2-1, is NAGVMQNPRHLVRRRGQEARLRCSPMKGHSHVYWYRQLPEEGLKFMVYLQKENIIDESGMPKERFSAEFPKEGPSILRIQQVVRGDSAAYFCASSPIGEGSNEQFFGPGTRLTVL.

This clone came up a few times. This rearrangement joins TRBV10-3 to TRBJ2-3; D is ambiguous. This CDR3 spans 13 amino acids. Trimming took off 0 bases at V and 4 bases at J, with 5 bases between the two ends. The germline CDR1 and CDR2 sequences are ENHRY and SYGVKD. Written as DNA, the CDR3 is TGTGCCATCAGTGAGTCGACTGCAGATACGCAGTATTTT. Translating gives CAISESTADTQYF.

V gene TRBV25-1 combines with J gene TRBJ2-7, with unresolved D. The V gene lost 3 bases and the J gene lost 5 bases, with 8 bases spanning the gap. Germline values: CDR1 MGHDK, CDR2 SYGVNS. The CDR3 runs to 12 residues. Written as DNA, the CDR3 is TGTGCCAGCAGTGAGTTGCCCCACGAGCAGTACTTC. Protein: CASSELPHEQYF.

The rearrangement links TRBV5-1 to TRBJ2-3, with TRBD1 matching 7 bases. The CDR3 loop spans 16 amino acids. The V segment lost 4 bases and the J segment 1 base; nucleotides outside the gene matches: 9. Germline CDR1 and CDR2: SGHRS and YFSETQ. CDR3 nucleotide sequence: TGCGCCAGCAGCGCGGATACAGGGGATGGCACAGATACGCAGTATTTT. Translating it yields CASSADTGDGTDTQYF.

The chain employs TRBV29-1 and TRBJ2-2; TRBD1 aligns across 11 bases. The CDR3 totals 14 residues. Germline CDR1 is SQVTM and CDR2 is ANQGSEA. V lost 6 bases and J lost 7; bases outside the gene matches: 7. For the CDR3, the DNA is TGCAGCGTCAGGACAGGGGGCAATGGCGGGGAGCTGTTTTTT. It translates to CSVRTGGNGGELFF.

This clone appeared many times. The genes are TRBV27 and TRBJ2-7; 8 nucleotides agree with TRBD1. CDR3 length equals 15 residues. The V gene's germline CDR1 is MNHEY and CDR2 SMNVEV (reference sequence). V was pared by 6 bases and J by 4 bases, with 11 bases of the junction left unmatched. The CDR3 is CASRQGARTEYEQYF. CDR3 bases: TGTGCCAGCAGGCAGGGGGCGCGGACCGAGTACGAGCAGTACTTC.

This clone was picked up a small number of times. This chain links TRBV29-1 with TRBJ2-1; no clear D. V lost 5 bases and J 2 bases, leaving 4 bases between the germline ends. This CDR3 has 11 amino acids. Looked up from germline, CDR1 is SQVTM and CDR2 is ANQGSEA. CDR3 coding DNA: TGCAGCGTTCGTGCCTACAATGAGCAGTTCTTC. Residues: CSVRAYNEQFF.

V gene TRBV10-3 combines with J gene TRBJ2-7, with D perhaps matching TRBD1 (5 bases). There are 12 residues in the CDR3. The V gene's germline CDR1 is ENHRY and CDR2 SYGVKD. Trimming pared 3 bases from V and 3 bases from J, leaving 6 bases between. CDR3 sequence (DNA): TGTGCCATCAGTGATCAGGGCTACGAGCAGTACTTC. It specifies CAISDQGYEQYF.

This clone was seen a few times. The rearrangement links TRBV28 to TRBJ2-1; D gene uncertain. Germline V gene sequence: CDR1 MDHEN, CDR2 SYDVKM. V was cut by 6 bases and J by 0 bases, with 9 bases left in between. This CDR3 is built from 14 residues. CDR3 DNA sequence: TGTGCCAGCAGAATAGGCAGCTCCTACAATGAGCAGTTCTTC. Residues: CASRIGSSYNEQFF.

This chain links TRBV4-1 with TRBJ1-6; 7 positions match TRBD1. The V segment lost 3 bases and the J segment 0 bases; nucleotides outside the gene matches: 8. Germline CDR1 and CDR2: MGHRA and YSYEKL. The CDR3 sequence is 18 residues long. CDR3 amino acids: CASSHHNAGGSYNSPLHF. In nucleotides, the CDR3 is TGCGCCAGCAGCCACCACAACGCAGGGGGCTCCTATAATTCACCCCTCCACTTT.

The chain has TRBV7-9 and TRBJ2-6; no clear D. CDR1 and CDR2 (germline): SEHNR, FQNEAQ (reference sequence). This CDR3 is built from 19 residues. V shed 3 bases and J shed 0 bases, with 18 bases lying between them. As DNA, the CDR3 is TGTGCCAGCAGCTTTTTCTCTAGGCAGCACCACTCTGGGGCCAACGTCCTGACTTTC. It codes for CASSFFSRQHHSGANVLTF.

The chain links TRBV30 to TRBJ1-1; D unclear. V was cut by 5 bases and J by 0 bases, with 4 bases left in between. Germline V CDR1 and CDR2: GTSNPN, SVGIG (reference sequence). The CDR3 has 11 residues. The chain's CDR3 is CAWGLNTEAFF. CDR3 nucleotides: TGTGCCTGGGGGCTGAACACTGAAGCTTTCTTT.

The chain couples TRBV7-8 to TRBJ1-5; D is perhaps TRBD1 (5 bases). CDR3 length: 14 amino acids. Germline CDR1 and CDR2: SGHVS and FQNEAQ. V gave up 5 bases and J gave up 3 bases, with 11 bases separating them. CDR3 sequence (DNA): TGTGCCAGCAGCCCTGACAGTCTCAATCAGCCCCAGCATTTT. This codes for CASSPDSLNQPQHF.

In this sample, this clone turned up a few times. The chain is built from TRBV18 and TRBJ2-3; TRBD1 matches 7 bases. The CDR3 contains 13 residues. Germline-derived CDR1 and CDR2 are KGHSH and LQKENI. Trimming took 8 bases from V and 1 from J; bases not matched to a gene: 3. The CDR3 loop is CASTGQGTDTQYF. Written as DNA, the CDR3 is TGTGCCAGCACCGGACAGGGCACAGATACGCAGTATTTT.

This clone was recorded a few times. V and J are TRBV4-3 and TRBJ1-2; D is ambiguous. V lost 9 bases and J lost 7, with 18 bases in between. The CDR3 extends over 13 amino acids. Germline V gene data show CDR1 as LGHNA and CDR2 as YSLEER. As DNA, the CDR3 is TGCGCCAGTACTAGAGGACCGAGGGCTGGCTACACCTTC. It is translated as CASTRGPRAGYTF.

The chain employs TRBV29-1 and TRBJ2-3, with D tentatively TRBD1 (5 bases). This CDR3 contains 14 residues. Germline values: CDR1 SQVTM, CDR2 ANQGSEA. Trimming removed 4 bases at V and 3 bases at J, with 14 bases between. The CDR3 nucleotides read TGCAGCGTTGTCGTTAGGGGCGAGACAGATACGCAGTATTTT. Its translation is CSVVVRGETDTQYF.

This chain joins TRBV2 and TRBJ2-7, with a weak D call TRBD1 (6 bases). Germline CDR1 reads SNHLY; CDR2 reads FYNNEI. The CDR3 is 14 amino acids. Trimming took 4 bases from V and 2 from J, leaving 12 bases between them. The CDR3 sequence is CASSGRTAPYEQYF. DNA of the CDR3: TGTGCCAGCAGTGGCAGGACAGCACCCTACGAGCAGTACTTC.

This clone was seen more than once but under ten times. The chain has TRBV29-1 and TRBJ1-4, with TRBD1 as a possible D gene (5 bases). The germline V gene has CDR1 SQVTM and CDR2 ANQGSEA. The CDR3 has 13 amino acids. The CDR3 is CSAMGGVNEKLFF. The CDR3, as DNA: TGCAGTGCTATGGGAGGGGTCAACGAAAAACTGTTTTTT.